This T cell receptor (beta chain) was sequenced during a study of T cell responses to AZD1222 COVID-19 vaccine. On this clone itself: The target antigen is unknown.

Here immunoSEQ multiplex PCR was the method, and the copy in TCRdb shows in-frame clones only, minus some. The sample includes 95,000 to 110,000 clones, around nine tenths of them seen just once. General study findings and limits: Clonal diversity was possibly underestimated, and white British individuals and females predominated among donors. Baseline testing showed seropositivity in only a handful of AZD1222 recipients. Reportedly, close to half of spike-specific TCRs are directed against unmutated variant regions.

The receptor's source is an adult who received the MenACWY meningococcal vaccine as a control. This specimen was peripheral blood, taken 28 days after the second dose of the MenACWY control vaccine.

CDR3 in DNA: TGTGCCAGCAGTTACATGGGGACAGAGTTCTACGAGCAGTACTTC. As protein: CASSYMGTEFYEQYF. The chain combines TRBV6-5 with TRBJ2-7; 7 positions match TRBD1. V was clipped by 2 bases and J by 3 bases; unmatched bases: 7. Germline-derived CDR1 and CDR2 are MNHEY and SVGAGI. The CDR3 spans 15 residues.